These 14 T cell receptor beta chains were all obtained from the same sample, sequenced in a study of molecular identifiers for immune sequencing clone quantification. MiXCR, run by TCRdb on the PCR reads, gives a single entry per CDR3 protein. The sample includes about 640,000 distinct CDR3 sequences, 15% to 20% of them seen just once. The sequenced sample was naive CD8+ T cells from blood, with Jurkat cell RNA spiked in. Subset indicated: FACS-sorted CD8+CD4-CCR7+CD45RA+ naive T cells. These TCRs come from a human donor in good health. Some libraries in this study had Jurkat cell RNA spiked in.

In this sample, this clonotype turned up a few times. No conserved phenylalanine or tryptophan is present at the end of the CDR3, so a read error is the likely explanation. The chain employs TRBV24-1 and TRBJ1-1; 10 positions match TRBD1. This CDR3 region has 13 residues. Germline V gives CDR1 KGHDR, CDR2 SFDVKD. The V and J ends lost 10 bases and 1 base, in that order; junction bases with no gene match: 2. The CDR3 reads CATRQGANTEAFI. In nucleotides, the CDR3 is TGTGCCACTAGACAGGGGGCGAACACTGAAGCTTTCATT.

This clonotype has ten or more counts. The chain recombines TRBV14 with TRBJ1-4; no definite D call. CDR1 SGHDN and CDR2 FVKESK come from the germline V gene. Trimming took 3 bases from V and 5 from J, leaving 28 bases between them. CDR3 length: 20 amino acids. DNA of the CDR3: TGTGCCAGCAGCCAGATATTCCACCCGGACGGTTTGTATTCCAATGAAAAACTGTTTTTT. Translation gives CASSQIFHPDGLYSNEKLFF.

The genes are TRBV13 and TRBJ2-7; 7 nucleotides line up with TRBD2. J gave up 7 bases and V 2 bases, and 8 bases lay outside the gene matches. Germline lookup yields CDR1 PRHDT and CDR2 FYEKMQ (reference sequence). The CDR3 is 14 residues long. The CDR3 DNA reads TGTGCCAGCAGCTTAAATCAAGGGAGGGATGAGCAGTACTTC. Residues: CASSLNQGRDEQYF.

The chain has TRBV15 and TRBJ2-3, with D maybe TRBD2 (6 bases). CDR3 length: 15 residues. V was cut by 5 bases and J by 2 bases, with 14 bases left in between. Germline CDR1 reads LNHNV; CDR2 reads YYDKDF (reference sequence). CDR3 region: CATSGRWGVTDTQYF. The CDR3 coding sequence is TGTGCCACCAGCGGACGGTGGGGGGTCACAGATACGCAGTATTTT.

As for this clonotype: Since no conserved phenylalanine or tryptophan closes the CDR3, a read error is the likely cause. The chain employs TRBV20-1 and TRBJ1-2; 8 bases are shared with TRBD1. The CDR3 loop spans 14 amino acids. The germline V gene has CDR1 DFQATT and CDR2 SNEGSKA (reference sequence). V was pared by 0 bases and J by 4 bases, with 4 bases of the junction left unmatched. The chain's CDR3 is CSARDIGTGYGYTL. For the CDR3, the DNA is TGCAGTGCTAGAGATATAGGGACAGGCTATGGCTACACCCTC.

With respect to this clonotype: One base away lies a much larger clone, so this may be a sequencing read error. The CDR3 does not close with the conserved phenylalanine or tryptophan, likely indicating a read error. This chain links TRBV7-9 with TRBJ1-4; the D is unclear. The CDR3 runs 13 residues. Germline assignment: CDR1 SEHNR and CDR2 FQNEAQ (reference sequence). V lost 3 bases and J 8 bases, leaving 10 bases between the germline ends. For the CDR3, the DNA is TGTGCCAGCAGCTTCCTAAGGGCAGAAAAACTGTTTTCT. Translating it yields CASSFLRAEKLFS.

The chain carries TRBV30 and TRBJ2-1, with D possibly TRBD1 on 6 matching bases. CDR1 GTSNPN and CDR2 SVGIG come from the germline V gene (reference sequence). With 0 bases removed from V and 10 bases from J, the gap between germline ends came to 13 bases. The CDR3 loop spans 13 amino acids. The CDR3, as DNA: TGTGCCTGGAGTGTAGCCAAGGGGACAGAGCAGTTCTTC. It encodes CAWSVAKGTEQFF.

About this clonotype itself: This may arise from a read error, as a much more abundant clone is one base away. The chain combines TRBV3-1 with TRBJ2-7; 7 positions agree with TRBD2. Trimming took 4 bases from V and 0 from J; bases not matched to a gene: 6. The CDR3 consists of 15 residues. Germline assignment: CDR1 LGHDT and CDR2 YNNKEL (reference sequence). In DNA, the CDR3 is TGTGCCAGCAGCCGGGGACTAACGGTCTCCTACGAGCAGTACTTC. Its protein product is CASSRGLTVSYEQYF.

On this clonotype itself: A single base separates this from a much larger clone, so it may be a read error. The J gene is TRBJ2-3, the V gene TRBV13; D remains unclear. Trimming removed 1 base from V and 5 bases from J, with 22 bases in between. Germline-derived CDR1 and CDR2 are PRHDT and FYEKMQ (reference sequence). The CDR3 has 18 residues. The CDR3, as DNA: TGTGCCAGCAGCTTAGTGTACCCCGGCCCAAAAGCTCGAGATACGCAGTATTTT. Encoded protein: CASSLVYPGPKARDTQYF.

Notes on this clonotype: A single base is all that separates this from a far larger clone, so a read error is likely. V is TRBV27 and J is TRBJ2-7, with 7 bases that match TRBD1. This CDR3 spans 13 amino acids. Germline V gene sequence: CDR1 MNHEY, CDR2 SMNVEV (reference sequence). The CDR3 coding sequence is TGTGTCAGCACCGGGACAGCCTCCTACGAGCAGTACTTC. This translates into CVSTGTASYEQYF.

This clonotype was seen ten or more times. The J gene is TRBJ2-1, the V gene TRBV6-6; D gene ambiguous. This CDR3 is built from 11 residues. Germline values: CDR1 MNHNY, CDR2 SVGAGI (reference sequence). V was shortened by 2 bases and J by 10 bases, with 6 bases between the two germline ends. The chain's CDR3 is CASSYGQEQFF. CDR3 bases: TGTGCCAGCAGTTACGGTCAGGAGCAGTTCTTC.

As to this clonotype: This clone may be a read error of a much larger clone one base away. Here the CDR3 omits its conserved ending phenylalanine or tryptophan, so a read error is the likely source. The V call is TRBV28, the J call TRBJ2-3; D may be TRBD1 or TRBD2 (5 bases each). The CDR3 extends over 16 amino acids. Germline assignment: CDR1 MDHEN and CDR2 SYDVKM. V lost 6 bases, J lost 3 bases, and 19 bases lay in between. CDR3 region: CASSGQGEWGTDTQYL. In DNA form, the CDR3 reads TGTGCCAGCAGCGGACAAGGGGAGTGGGGTACAGATACGCAGTATTTA.

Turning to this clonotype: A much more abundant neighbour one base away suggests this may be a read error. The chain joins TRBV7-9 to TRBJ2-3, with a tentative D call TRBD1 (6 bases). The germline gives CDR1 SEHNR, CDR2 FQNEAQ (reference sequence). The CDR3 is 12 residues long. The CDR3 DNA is TGTGTCAGCAGCCAAGACAGGGATACGCAGTATTTT. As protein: CVSSQDRDTQYF. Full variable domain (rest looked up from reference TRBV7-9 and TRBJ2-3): DTGVSQNPRHKITKRGQNVTFRCDPISEHNRLYWYRQTLGQGPEFLTYFQNEAQLEKSRLLSDRFSAERPKGSFSTLEIQRTEQGDSAMYLCVSSQDRDTQYFGPGTRLTVL.

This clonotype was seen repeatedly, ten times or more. Written as DNA, the CDR3 is TGTGCCAGCAGCTTAGTGAGCGGGAGGTCGGCAGATACGCAGTATTTT. Amino acids: CASSLVSGRSADTQYF. The chain combines TRBV11-2 with TRBJ2-3; TRBD2 matches at 9 bases. Germline V gene data show CDR1 as SGHAT and CDR2 as FQNNGV. CDR3 size: 16 residues. V dropped 1 base and J dropped 4; count of bases not matched to a gene: 6.